This TCR beta chain was recovered during a study of siplizumab effects on memory and regulatory T cells. General observations from the study: Of the proliferating CD4+ or CD8+ clones, roughly 75-96% lacked a naive or memory phenotype that could be assigned. Naive T cells seemed more diverse than memory cells and seemed major alloresponse contributors.

As concerns this clone: Its antigen is not known.

TCRdb keeps only in-frame clones here, not all; method: immunoSEQ multiplex PCR. The data hold fewer than 110,000 clones, with around 90% observed a single time. This TCR was recovered from a human donor in good health. The sample consisted of non-Treg CD4+ T cells sorted from blood.

CDR3 nucleotides: TGTGCCAGTAGTACCTCCGGGACAGCCTATGGCTACACCTTC. The encoded protein is CASSTSGTAYGYTF. The chain is built from TRBV19 and TRBJ1-2; 7 nucleotides agree with TRBD1. The CDR3 length is 14 residues. V lost 4 bases and J lost 4; bases outside the gene matches: 6. Germline values: CDR1 LNHDA, CDR2 SQIVND (reference sequence).